The clone carrying this TCR beta chain has just one count. Its antigen is unknown. Germline assignment: CDR1 GTSNPN and CDR2 SVGIG (reference sequence). CDR3 size: 14 residues. The V and J ends lost 7 bases and 0 bases respectively, with 13 bases between them. All participating donors were Caucasian adults from Nashville, Tennessee. Splitting of CD4+ cells produced CD45RA+ naive and CD45RA-negative memory subsets. The data derive from a study of shared clonotypes between healthy human individuals. Study observations and caveats: Non-shared clonotypes displayed generation probabilities falling below those of clonotypes present in all four donors. Incompleteness in sorted-subset sequencing, despite large depth, was shown by rarefaction.

Only in-frame clones appear in the TCRdb table, and some are missing; sequencing was by immunoSEQ multiplex PCR. Here the sample spans 550,000 to 850,000 clones, over 65% being singletons. V gene TRBV30 combines with J gene TRBJ1-3, with TRBD1 as a possible D gene (5 bases). The sequence was collected from a woman in her 30s in good health. Source material: memory CD4+ T cells sorted from blood. Subset specified: CD45RA-negative fraction. As DNA, the CDR3 is TGTGCCTCAGTCAGGGCAAACTCTGGAAACACCATATATTTT. Protein sequence: CASVRANSGNTIYF. Together with reference TRBV30 and TRBJ1-3, the CDR3 gives the full variable domain: SQTIHQWPATLVQPVGSPLSLECTVEGTSNPNLYWYRQAAGRGLQLLFYSVGIGQISSEVPQNLSASRPQDRQFILSSKKLLLSDSGFYLCASVRANSGNTIYFGEGSWLTVV.